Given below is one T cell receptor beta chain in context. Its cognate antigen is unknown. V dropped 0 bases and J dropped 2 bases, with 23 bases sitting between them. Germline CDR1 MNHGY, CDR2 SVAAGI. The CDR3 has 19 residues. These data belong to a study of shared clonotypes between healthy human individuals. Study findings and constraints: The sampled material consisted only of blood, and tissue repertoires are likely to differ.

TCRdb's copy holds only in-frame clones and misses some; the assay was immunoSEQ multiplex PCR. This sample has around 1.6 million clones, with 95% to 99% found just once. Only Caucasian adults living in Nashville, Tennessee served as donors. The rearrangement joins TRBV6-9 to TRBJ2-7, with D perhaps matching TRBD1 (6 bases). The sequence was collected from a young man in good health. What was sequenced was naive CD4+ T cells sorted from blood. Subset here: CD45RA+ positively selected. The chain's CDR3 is CASSYSKWVQGHSAYEQYF. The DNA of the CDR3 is TGTGCCAGCAGTTATTCGAAGTGGGTACAGGGACATAGCGCCTACGAGCAGTACTTC.